This T cell receptor (beta chain) was captured by sequencing in a study of T cell responses to AZD1222 COVID-19 vaccine. In the study overall: Second doses that came at about 4 or about 12 weeks were put together. Notes on the study in general: Targets within unmutated variant regions were reportedly found for nearly half of spike-specific TCRs. Seropositive at baseline were only 5 to 7 AZD1222 recipients. Among the donors, most were white British and more were female, and clonal diversity was possibly underestimated.

Germline values: CDR1 MNHNS, CDR2 SASEGT. The CDR3 length is 13 residues. The V end lost 1 base, the J end lost 1 base, and 4 bases lay between the germline ends. Assay: immunoSEQ multiplex PCR; the TCRdb copy retains only in-frame clones and omits some. The sample contains about 150,000 clones, roughly 88% of which appear only once. Regarding this clone: The antigen is not known.

The rearrangement uses TRBV6-1 and TRBJ1-1; D is undetermined. The source of this sequence is an adult in good health. The sample here was peripheral blood, taken on day 0 of AZD1222 vaccination. The chain's CDR3 is CASSEGRNTEAFF. For the CDR3, the DNA is TGTGCCAGCAGTGAAGGCAGGAACACTGAAGCTTTCTTT.